A single T cell receptor (beta chain) is shown here with its context. Trimming stripped 1 base from V and 4 bases from J, with 10 bases between. CDR1 and CDR2 (germline): SEHNR, FQNEAQ (reference sequence). This CDR3 contains 14 residues. Some clones are missing from TCRdb's copy, which holds only in-frame ones; the method was immunoSEQ multiplex PCR. The profile covers 35,000 to 40,000 clones, with approximately 88% appearing a single time and less than 3% taken by the ten largest. This entry comes from a study of T cells in localized non-small cell lung cancer. The rearrangement joins TRBV7-9 to TRBJ1-2; D remains unclear. Sequenced material: peripheral blood, taken before any cancer treatment. The clonotype was recovered from a woman aged 35 to 70 with stage I lung adenocarcinoma. CDR3: CASSLEFEVYGYTF. DNA for the CDR3: TGTGCCAGCAGCTTAGAATTCGAGGTCTATGGCTACACCTTC. Supplemented by reference TRBV7-9 and TRBJ1-2, the full variable domain reads DTGVSQNPRHKITKRGQNVTFRCDPISEHNRLYWYRQTLGQGPEFLTYFQNEAQLEKSRLLSDRFSAERPKGSFSTLEIQRTEQGDSAMYLCASSLEFEVYGYTFGSGTRLTVV.